This is a list of T cell receptor beta chains from one sample in a study of blood T cells in healthy people across ages. TCRdb processed the 5' RACE reads anew with MiXCR; each CDR3 protein has one entry. The sample carries 1,800,000 or so distinct CDR3 sequences, about 39% recorded once. Material for sequencing was blood. The receptors here all came from a human donor in good health. Both conserved end residues are trimmed from each CDR3.

j_call	v_call	cdr3_aa
TRBJ2-7	TRBV3-1	ASSQEGGRSYEQY
TRBJ2-3	TRBV7-2	ASSPGLADTQY
TRBJ1-2	TRBV12-3/TRBV12-4	ASTPTGDLDYGYT
TRBJ1-1	TRBV4-2	ASSPPGAWDTEAF
TRBJ1-5	TRBV5-1	ASSLGNAADSNQPQH
TRBJ1-5	TRBV7-8	ASDGGGNQSQH
TRBJ2-5	TRBV12-3/TRBV12-4	TSSLGDRDGETQY
TRBJ2-6	TRBV7-2	ASSLFSSGANVRT
TRBJ2-1	TRBV6-1	ASSDTGTGYGEQF
TRBJ1-5	TRBV20-1	SAPSDRASYSNQPQH
-	TRBV27	ASSWGGPSEQY
TRBJ1-2	TRBV15	ATSPRASNYGYT
TRBJ2-3	TRBV5-1	ASSLGGFQADTQY
TRBJ2-1	TRBV6-4	ASSDQGSYSYNEQF
TRBJ1-2	TRBV7-2	ASSPTPGQGYT
TRBJ2-3	TRBV5-1	ASSSSGTPGDTQY
TRBJ1-4	TRBV7-9	ASNRVEEKLF
TRBJ1-1	TRBV6-5	ASSYGWGAEAF
TRBJ2-7	TRBV20-1	SARDEPGWEQY
TRBJ1-2	TRBV6-4	ASSDSRTGNYGYT
-	TRBV9	ASSVSGGVDEQY
TRBJ2-1	TRBV3-1	ASSQGQWGPEQF
TRBJ1-5	TRBV6-1	ASSEALFQPQH
TRBJ2-3	TRBV27	ASSSLLTSGGNTQY
TRBJ1-3	TRBV7-6	ASSLGGTFSGNTIY
TRBJ2-5	TRBV15	ATSRVAGIQETQY
TRBJ2-6	TRBV5-1	ATKSSSGANVLT